The clone carrying this T cell receptor beta chain was seen a handful of times. Its antigen is still unknown. Cells that had been cultured for roughly ten days were the source of isolated CD4+ T cells. Prior SARS-CoV-2 infection was absent in the vaccine recipients, as shown by negative nucleocapsid antibodies. The data derive from a study of vaccination effects on CD4 cells after COVID-19. Study summary: Ahead of sequencing, the ViraFEST assay grew antigen-specific CD4+ T cells using viral peptide pools.

Profiling relied on immunoSEQ multiplex PCR, and the TCRdb table lists in-frame clones only, not all of them. This repertoire shows about 76,000 clones, approximately 80% found once; its top ten account for under 2.5%. The CDR3 loop spans 14 amino acids. V was cut by 7 bases and J by 8 bases, with 20 bases left in between. The germline CDR1 and CDR2 sequences are SEHNR and FQNEAQ (reference sequence). Sequenced material: CD4+ T cells from PBMCs cultured without peptide, taken before COVID-19 vaccination. The V call is TRBV7-9, the J call TRBJ1-2; D is perhaps TRBD1 (5 bases). This TCR derives from a human donor who received a COVID-19 vaccine. CDR3 protein: CASNRPGRGEGYTF. In nucleotides, the CDR3 is TGTGCCAGCAACCGACCCGGTAGGGGAGAAGGCTACACCTTC.